The 7 T cell receptor beta chains below were found in one sample sequenced in a study of T cell changes during pregnancy in multiple sclerosis. Sequencing used immunoSEQ multiplex PCR; TCRdb keeps in-frame clones, though not all of them. The sample records roughly 66,000 clones, around 93% being singletons. The sequenced sample was peripheral blood, obtained in the first trimester of pregnancy. The receptors shown here come from a female donor with multiple sclerosis, enrolled in a pregnancy study.

The genes are TRBV7-6 and TRBJ1-5; tentatively, D is TRBD1 (6 bases). Trimming took 5 bases from V and 2 from J, leaving 7 bases between them. The CDR3 totals 13 residues. Germline assignment: CDR1 SGHVS and CDR2 FNYEAQ. Written as DNA, the CDR3 is TGTGCCAGCAGCCGACAGGGCAATCAGCCCCAGCATTTT. Translating it yields CASSRQGNQPQHF.

The genes are TRBV29-1 and TRBJ2-3, with unresolved D. The length of the CDR3 is 10 residues. Germline V gene data show CDR1 as SQVTM and CDR2 as ANQGSEA. Between the trimmed V and J ends, which lost 5 bases and 4 bases, there was a span of 4 bases. CDR3 bases: TGCAGCGTTTCGTCAGATACGCAGTATTTT. This encodes CSVSSDTQYF.

This rearrangement joins TRBV7-2 to TRBJ2-7; 10 nucleotides match TRBD1. Germline assignment: CDR1 SGHTA and CDR2 FQGNSA. The CDR3 consists of 14 residues. V shed 7 bases and J 6 bases; nucleotides not matched to a gene: 9. The chain's CDR3 is CASTTTGGHLEQYF. The CDR3 coding sequence is TGTGCCAGCACCACGACAGGGGGCCACCTCGAGCAGTACTTC.

The V gene is TRBV7-9, the J gene TRBJ2-3; 10 positions match TRBD2. The CDR3 contains 16 residues. Germline CDR1 reads SEHNR; CDR2 reads FQNEAQ (reference sequence). The V gene end was trimmed by 4 bases and the J gene end by 2 bases; junction bases not matched to a gene: 6. The chain's CDR3 is CASSSPSGSPTDTQYF. Here the CDR3 DNA reads TGTGCCAGCAGCTCACCTAGCGGGAGCCCCACAGATACGCAGTATTTT.

This rearrangement joins TRBV11-2 to TRBJ2-4; D call uncertain. The CDR3 is 14 amino acids. V lost 4 bases and J lost 7, with 14 bases in between. Germline loops: CDR1 SGHAT, CDR2 FQNNGV. The CDR3 DNA is TGTGCCAGCAGCTCCCCCGCTTCTAGGAACATTCAGTACTTC. It is translated as CASSSPASRNIQYF.

In its sample, this clone was seen once. The rearrangement links TRBV28 to TRBJ2-7, with a tentative D call TRBD1 (6 bases). The V end was cut by 6 bases, the J end by 1 base, with 13 bases between. This CDR3 is 14 amino acids long. Per germline, CDR1 MDHEN and CDR2 SYDVKM. The CDR3 spells CASSPRTGSYEQYF. The CDR3 bases are TGTGCCAGCAGCCCCAGAACAGGGTCCTACGAGCAGTACTTC.

Written as DNA, the CDR3 is TGTGCCAGCAGCGGTCCCGGGACTAGCGGCACTAGCTCCTACAATGAGCAGTTCTTC. It specifies CASSGPGTSGTSSYNEQFF. The V call is TRBV2, the J call TRBJ2-1, with 11 positions matching TRBD2. Germline V lookup: CDR1 SNHLY, CDR2 FYNNEI. V lost 6 bases to trimming and J lost 0 bases; unmatched junction nucleotides: 13. This CDR3 has 19 residues.